This T cell receptor beta chain was sequenced during a study of cytotoxic CD8 clonotypes in ibrutinib-treated CLL. For the study at large: Productive templates per sample averaged almost 260,000; productive rearrangements, approximately 96,000. Study-wide findings and caveats: Rare overall, public clonotypes shrank or held steady under therapy.

Genomic DNA in an amount of around 2 micrograms was extracted from cryopreserved PBMCs and used for the preparation of TCR beta libraries. The V and J ends lost 5 bases and 0 bases respectively, with 15 bases between them. This CDR3 has 16 residues. The V gene's germline CDR1 is SGHNT and CDR2 YYREEE (reference sequence). The table lists this clone with a count of one. No antigen is known for it. Using immunoSEQ multiplex PCR, the repertoire was profiled, and TCRdb retains in-frame clones only, with some absent. Here the sample spans tens of thousands of clones, around 65% being singletons. The starting material was PBMCs, obtained after 12 months of ibrutinib treatment. This TCR was sampled from a human donor with chronic lymphocytic leukemia. V and J are TRBV5-4 and TRBJ1-3; TRBD1 is a possible D gene (6 bases). CDR3 DNA: TGTGCCAGCAGTTCGACAGGATTGCGCTCTGGAAACACCATATATTTT. Translating gives CASSSTGLRSGNTIYF.